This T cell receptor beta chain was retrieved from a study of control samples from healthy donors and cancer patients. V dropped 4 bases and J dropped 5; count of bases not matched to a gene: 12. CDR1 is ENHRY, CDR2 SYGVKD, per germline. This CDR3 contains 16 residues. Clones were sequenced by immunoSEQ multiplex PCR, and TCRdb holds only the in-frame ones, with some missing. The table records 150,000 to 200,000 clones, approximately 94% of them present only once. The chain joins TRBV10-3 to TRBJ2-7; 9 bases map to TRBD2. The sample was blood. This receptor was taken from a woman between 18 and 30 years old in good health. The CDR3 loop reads CAISGSGGAPTHEQYF. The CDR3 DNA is TGTGCCATCAGTGGTAGCGGGGGCGCCCCAACCCACGAGCAGTACTTC.